This T cell receptor beta chain derives from a study of shared clonotypes between healthy human individuals. As for the study in general: The study used three CD4 naive, three CD4 memory, two CD8 naive and one CD8 memory plate per donor.

Whole-study results and caveats: Compared with clonotypes that all four donors shared, non-shared clonotypes had lower generation probabilities. The study found about 5% of naive CD4 clonotypes shared across a few donors.

As to this clone: No antigen is known for it. Distinct nucleotide sequences in the sample also encode this CDR3.

The CDR3 consists of 15 residues. Germline assignment: CDR1 SGHNT and CDR2 YYREEE (reference sequence). Unmatched junction bases numbered 2, after V lost 0 bases and J lost 2 bases. Clones were sequenced by immunoSEQ multiplex PCR, and TCRdb holds only the in-frame ones, with some missing. Of around 2.5 million clones listed, over 85% are singletons. Specimen: naive CD4+ T cells from PBMCs. Subset described: CD45RA+ positively selected. The sequence came from a man aged 18-30 years in good health. Some clones in this sample may be carry-over from other donors' samples. The chain links TRBV5-4 to TRBJ1-3, with TRBD1 identical over 7 bases. CDR3 residues: CASSLDRGTGNTIYF. CDR3 nucleotides: TGTGCCAGCAGCTTGGACAGGGGAACTGGAAACACCATATATTTT.